This T cell receptor (beta chain) was sequenced during a study of blood T cells in healthy people across ages. V dropped 6 bases and J dropped 5 bases, with 19 bases sitting between them. The CDR3 has 14 residues. CDR1 DFQATT and CDR2 SNEGSKA come from the germline V gene (reference sequence). Study-level results: Relative to aged donors, long-lived donors carried more naive CD4+ cells and displayed higher diversity. Older individuals had lower TCR beta diversity per million T cells (the decline was roughly linear). Researchers said unsorted PBMCs prevented a conclusive naive versus antigen-experienced comparison.

Of note for this clonotype: Its antigen is unidentified.

A second PCR, run for about 6 to 11 cycles, used a sample-barcoded 5' primer plus a J-beta primer mix. Paired-end reads containing CDR3 totaled no fewer than 3 million for each sample. Via MiXCR, TCRdb re-called the 5' RACE reads, giving one row per CDR3 protein. Counted here are about 570,000 distinct CDR3 sequences, about 25% occurring once; the ten biggest clones make up approximately 17%. This TCR was sampled from a woman aged 70-85 years in good health. Sequencing was carried out using blood. The V call is TRBV20-1, the J call TRBJ2-5; the D gene could be TRBD1 or TRBD2 (5 bases each). The CDR3 DNA follows: TGCAGTGCCCCCCCACTTTCGGGGCTGGAGACCCAGTACTTC. Its translation is CSAPPLSGLETQYF.